The clone carrying this T cell receptor (beta chain) appeared a few times. Its target is unknown. Amplification used 60 Vbeta primers and 13 Jbeta primers. Using immunoSEQ multiplex PCR, the repertoire was profiled, and TCRdb retains in-frame clones only, with some absent. The table has under 150,000 clones, roughly 80% seen once. The sample comes from a study of cytomegalovirus exposure and HLA in healthy donors. Study-wide results and limits: Reportedly, HLA-A and HLA-B alleles of most subjects were accurately predicted from TCR beta.

After removal of 3 bases from V and 2 bases from J, the junction contained 4 bases not matched to a gene. The germline gives CDR1 SGDLS, CDR2 YYNGEE. The CDR3 totals 15 residues. Specimen: PBMCs. V is TRBV9 and J is TRBJ2-1; 8 nucleotides line up with TRBD1. This TCR derives from a girl aged 2 to 9 in good health and CMV-seronegative. The CDR3 region is CASSGGQGPYNEQFF. The DNA for the CDR3 is TGTGCCAGCAGCGGCGGACAGGGTCCCTACAATGAGCAGTTCTTC.